This T cell receptor beta chain is from a study of blood T cell repertoires in COVID-19. Study-wide background: Specimens from acute and convalescent COVID-19 originated in the United States, Italy and Spain.

Germline CDR1 reads KGHDR; CDR2 reads SFDVKD. The CDR3 has 14 amino acids. J was trimmed by 3 bases and V by 5 bases; bases with no gene match: 1. The authors' processing: Reference gene primers were amplified, and this amplification served to estimate nucleated cell counts. Only in-frame clones appear in the TCRdb table, and some are missing; sequencing was by immunoSEQ multiplex PCR. V, J and clone size are taken as reported in that table, and D and trimming were inferred from the DNA itself. Among about 210,000 clones listed, 80% were seen once. The chain links TRBV24-1 to TRBJ1-2; 11 bases map to TRBD1. This sequence originates from a human donor in a cohort sampled during active COVID-19. The sequenced material came from peripheral blood. The CDR3 nucleotides are TGTGCCACCAGTGGGACAGGGGGCGACTATGGCTACACCTTC. This sequence encodes CATSGTGGDYGYTF.